This passage covers 6 T cell receptor beta chains from one sample sequenced in a study of blood T cell repertoires in COVID-19. Data came from immunoSEQ multiplex PCR; TCRdb stores just in-frame clones and leaves some out. The sample lists about 97,000 clones, more than 75% occurring once. Input material: peripheral blood. The receptors here all came from a human donor in a cohort sampled during active COVID-19.

The CDR3 protein is CASSEQGGSNQPQHF. CDR3 in DNA: TGTGCCAGCAGTGAACAGGGGGGTAGCAATCAGCCCCAGCATTTT. The chain carries TRBV6-1 and TRBJ1-5, with TRBD1 matching over 7 bases. The germline V gene has CDR1 MNHNS and CDR2 SASEGT. Trimming removed 2 bases from V and 0 bases from J; junction bases left unmatched: 1. The CDR3 spans 15 residues.

The V gene is TRBV2, the J gene TRBJ1-1; 8 bases agree with TRBD1. V lost 0 bases to trimming and J lost 5 bases; unmatched junction nucleotides: 14. This CDR3 comprises 18 residues. CDR1 is SNHLY, CDR2 FYNNEI, per germline. The DNA of the CDR3 is TGTGCCAGCAGTGAAGCTGCAGGGGGCGAATTGGGGAAGACTGAAGCTTTCTTT. This codes for CASSEAAGGELGKTEAFF.

This clone showed up just once. This rearrangement joins TRBV5-1 to TRBJ1-1; TRBD1 might be the D (5 bases). CDR1 is SGHRS, CDR2 YFSETQ, per germline. V lost 4 bases and J 7 bases, leaving 17 bases between the germline ends. The length of the CDR3 is 14 residues. The CDR3 sequence: CASSPEGLTNEAFF. CDR3 nucleotide sequence: TGCGCCAGCAGCCCAGAGGGACTCACCAATGAAGCTTTCTTT.

This clone appeared once. The V call is TRBV7-6, the J call TRBJ2-1; 10 bases map to TRBD2. From germline, CDR1 is SGHVS and CDR2 FNYEAQ. Trimming removed 2 bases from V and 7 bases from J; junction bases left unmatched: 8. This CDR3 is 16 amino acids long. In DNA form, the CDR3 reads TGTGCCAGCAGCTTATTTGTAGCGGGAGGCCTTAATGAGCAGTTCTTC. Protein sequence: CASSLFVAGGLNEQFF.

The chain employs TRBV10-3 and TRBJ1-6; 7 bases match TRBD1. Per germline, CDR1 ENHRY and CDR2 SYGVKD. The CDR3 has 14 amino acids. V lost 7 bases to trimming and J lost 5 bases; unmatched junction nucleotides: 5. The DNA of the CDR3 is TGTGCCATCACCACAGGGACAGATAATTCACCCCTCCACTTT. This codes for CAITTGTDNSPLHF.

V and J are TRBV13 and TRBJ2-7; perhaps TRBD2 as D (5 bases). CDR3 length equals 15 residues. Per the germline V gene, CDR1 is PRHDT and CDR2 is FYEKMQ (reference sequence). V was pared by 3 bases and J by 2 bases, with 14 bases between. The DNA for the CDR3 is TGTGCCAGCAGCTTCGGGGTAGGGAGTACCTACGAGCAGTACTTC. It encodes CASSFGVGSTYEQYF.